This T cell receptor beta chain was sequenced during a study of prognosis after radiotherapy for stage I lung cancer. About the study: Roughly 5 patients had oligometastatic NSCLC after surgical resection of the primary tumor, and more than eleven had newly diagnosed primary stage I lung tumors. Study results and caveats: Reports indicated that TRBV and TRBJ gene usage differed between patients with and without metastases, including differences in nine V and two J genes after SBRT.

This CDR3 has 16 amino acids. The germline V gene encodes CDR1 MNHEY and CDR2 SVGAGI. J was trimmed by 3 bases and V by 0 bases; bases with no gene match: 7. This clonotype was seen at least ten times. The antigen remains undetermined. The authors drew approximately 6 milliliters of peripheral blood at each of two time points. Researchers used two-round multiplex PCR to amplify TCR beta CDR3 starting from genomic DNA. Amplification during the initial PCR round employed primers specific to each TRBV and TRBJ gene. In TCRdb, the multiplex PCR reads were re-called with MiXCR into one record per CDR3 protein. The sample has fewer than 40,000 distinct CDR3 sequences, nearly 35% seen once.

The receptor was derived from a donor older than 45 with non-small cell lung cancer. The chain combines TRBV6-5 with TRBJ2-7; 8 bases are shared with TRBD1. Sequencing was performed on PBMCs, taken before or after stereotactic body radiation therapy (not recorded which). The CDR3 loop reads CASSYSTDRVVYEQYF. DNA for the CDR3: TGTGCCAGCAGTTACTCGACGGACAGGGTAGTCTACGAGCAGTACTTC.